The 6 T cell receptor beta chains listed next were all sequenced from one sample in a study of cytomegalovirus exposure and HLA in healthy donors. It was with 60 Vbeta and 13 Jbeta primers that the PCR ran. Sequencing used immunoSEQ multiplex PCR; TCRdb keeps in-frame clones, though not all of them. The repertoire has over 45,000 clones, around 78% of them found once; the top ten carry approximately 1.3%. Sequenced material: PBMCs. These receptors originate from a female donor in good health and CMV-seronegative.

The chain couples TRBV28 to TRBJ2-7, with D maybe TRBD1 (6 bases). Trimming took off 7 bases at V and 2 bases at J, with 15 bases between the two ends. Germline values: CDR1 MDHEN, CDR2 SYDVKM. CDR3 size: 14 residues. This CDR3 reads CASNVGTPPYEQYF. As DNA, the CDR3 is TGTGCCAGCAATGTGGGGACACCGCCCTACGAGCAGTACTTC.

The genes are TRBV7-3 and TRBJ2-1; the match to TRBD2 covers 7 bases. V lost 2 bases to trimming and J lost 7 bases; unmatched junction nucleotides: 5. The CDR3 loop spans 14 amino acids. Germline V gene lookup returns CDR1 SGHTA and CDR2 FQGTGA. This chain's CDR3 is CASSLRGGGNEQFF. In DNA form, the CDR3 reads TGTGCCAGCAGCTTACGCGGGGGAGGGAATGAGCAGTTCTTC. Full variable domain (outside the CDR3, taken from reference TRBV7-3 and TRBJ2-1): GAGVSQTPSNKVTEKGKYVELRCDPISGHTALYWYRQSLGQGPEFLIYFQGTGAADDSGLPNDRFFAVRPEGSVSTLKIQRTERGDSAVYLCASSLRGGGNEQFFGPGTRLTVL.

The V and J genes are TRBV7-2 and TRBJ2-2, with TRBD1 as a possible D gene (5 bases). The CDR3 covers 14 residues. The germline V gene has CDR1 SGHTA and CDR2 FQGNSA. Trimming shortened V by 5 bases and J by 6 bases, and 13 bases separated the two germline ends. Written as DNA, the CDR3 is TGTGCCAGCAGCCTTCAGGGTCGAGCCGGGGAGCTGTTTTTT. Translating it yields CASSLQGRAGELFF.

This clone has a single count. The chain joins TRBV5-4 to TRBJ2-1; 11 bases line up with TRBD2. The CDR3 is 16 amino acids. CDR1 is SGHNT and CDR2 is YYREEE in the germline V gene (reference sequence). V shed 4 bases, J shed 2 bases, and the junction held 5 bases outside the gene matches. Written as DNA, the CDR3 is TGTGCCAGCAGCCTAGGGACTAGCGGTCCCTACAATGAGCAGTTCTTC. Its translation: CASSLGTSGPYNEQFF. The whole variable domain, filled in from reference TRBV5-4 and TRBJ2-1, reads ETGVTQSPTHLIKTRGQQVTLRCSSQSGHNTVSWYQQALGQGPQFIFQYYREEENGRGNFPPRFSGLQFPNYSSELNVNALELDDSALYLCASSLGTSGPYNEQFFGPGTRLTVL.

The chain carries TRBV2 and TRBJ1-5, with D maybe TRBD1 (5 bases). Trimming left V 0 bases short and J 11 bases short, with 14 bases between. Germline V gene lookup returns CDR1 SNHLY and CDR2 FYNNEI. This CDR3 has 14 residues. The CDR3 loop is CASSEASRGSAQHF. The CDR3 coding sequence is TGTGCCAGCAGTGAAGCGAGTAGGGGATCAGCCCAGCATTTT.

V is TRBV27 and J is TRBJ2-7; TRBD1 aligns across 8 bases. CDR3 size: 13 residues. Germline V gives CDR1 MNHEY, CDR2 SMNVEV (reference sequence). The ends lost 6 bases at V and 6 bases at J; junction bases unmatched: 7. CDR3 sequence reads: CASRTTGVGEQYF. Here the CDR3 DNA reads TGTGCCAGCAGAACGACAGGGGTCGGCGAGCAGTACTTC.